This TCR beta chain was found in a study of blood T cells in healthy people across ages. Germline CDR1 and CDR2: SGHTA and FQGNSA. The V gene lost 5 bases and the J gene lost 8 bases, with 19 bases spanning the gap. This CDR3 comprises 14 residues. A second PCR of roughly 7 to 11 cycles used a sample-barcoded 5' primer and a J-beta primer mix. The template-switch adaptor was a 5' adaptor with 12 random nucleotides. It tagged each cDNA molecule. Using its own MiXCR run on the 5' RACE reads, TCRdb lists one record per CDR3 protein. The top ten clones hold 10% to 15% of a sample with 650,000 to 1,000,000 distinct CDR3 sequences, around 36% of them seen once. As regards this clonotype: Its antigen remains unidentified.

Broader study findings: Samples with more naive T cells showed higher observed beta diversity. Diversity was higher, and naive CD4+ cells more numerous, in long-lived donors than in aged donors. Bulk PBMC profiling left naive and antigen-experienced comparisons inconclusive.

The sequence derives from a man between 18 and 35 years old in good health. The chain joins TRBV7-2 to TRBJ2-7; TRBD1 might be the D (6 bases). Sequenced input: blood. The DNA of the CDR3 is TGTGCCAGCAGCGTAGGGGGACACGATCTGAAGCAGTACTTC. Translation: CASSVGGHDLKQYF.